The rows below give T cell receptor beta chains drawn from one sample of a study of regulatory T cells in long-lasting Graves disease. Using its own MiXCR run on the multiplex PCR reads, TCRdb lists one record per CDR3 protein. The table records 350,000 to 450,000 distinct CDR3 sequences, over 12% of them present only once. These data were likewise used in another study, on T cells in Graves' hyperthyroidism and ophthalmopathy.

Here the sequenced sample was peripheral blood mononuclear cells (PBMCs), taken at new diagnosis, from a patient treated with antithyroid drugs. These TCRs come from a woman aged 40 to 49 with Graves disease. The CDR3 runs from the conserved cysteine through the conserved F or W. D genes are given only for firm matches. Size values are once, few and many counts, or a class for expanded clones, and some rows have none.

DNA | CDR3 | V | size | J | D | length
TGTGCCAGTAGTTGGGGTTGGAACACTGAAGCTTTCTTT | CASSWGWNTEAFF | TRBV19 | few | TRBJ1-1 | . | 13
TGTGCCAGTAGTATAGGTCGGGACAGCTACTCAACTAATGAAAAACTGTTTTTT | CASSIGRDSYSTNEKLFF | TRBV19 | . | TRBJ1-4 | TRBD1 | 18
TGTGCCAGCAGTTTGGGGGGCCGCTTCTATGAAGCTTTCTTT | CASSLGGRFYEAFF | TRBV28 | many | TRBJ1-1 | . | 14
TGTGCCAGTAGTATTTGGCAGGGCGGCAGGGCCAACGTCCTGACTTTC | CASSIWQGGRANVLTF | TRBV19 | many | TRBJ2-6 | . | 16
TGTGCCAGCAGTTTACTTCTCCCGCGGGGTAACAATGAGCAGTTCTTC | CASSLLLPRGNNEQFF | TRBV27 | many | TRBJ2-1 | . | 16
TGTGCCACCAGTGAGATGGGACAGAGCTCCTACAATGAGCAGTTCTTC | CATSEMGQSSYNEQFF | TRBV24-1 | few | TRBJ2-1 | TRBD1 | 16
TGCGCCAGCAGCTCAGGGGATTCGAGGGGAGATACGCAGTATTTT | CASSSGDSRGDTQYF | TRBV5-1 | many | TRBJ2-3 | . | 15
TGTGCCAGCAGCTTTCACGCGGGAATGAACACTGAAGCTTTCTTT | CASSFHAGMNTEAFF | TRBV7-2 | . | TRBJ1-1 | . | 15
TGTGCCAGCAGTTTGCGGGCGGGGGGGACCTACGAGCAGTACTTC | CASSLRAGGTYEQYF | TRBV28 | many | TRBJ2-7 | TRBD2 | 15
TGTGCCGCCGGGGGGGGTTACGAGCAGTACTTC | CAAGGGYEQYF | TRBV7-9 | . | TRBJ2-7 | TRBD2 | 11
TGTGCCAGCAGCTACCTGGGACAAGGAAACACTGAAGCTTTCTTT | CASSYLGQGNTEAFF | TRBV5-6 | . | TRBJ1-1 | . | 15
TGTGCCAGCAGCTTCGGGGGTGCTAACTATGGCTACACCTTC | CASSFGGANYGYTF | TRBV11-3 | many | TRBJ1-2 | . | 14
TGTGCCAGCAGCTTAAGGAGACAGGGGGCGGGCGATGAGCAGTTCTTC | CASSLRRQGAGDEQFF | TRBV7-2 | many | TRBJ2-1 | TRBD1 | 16
TGTGCCAGCAGCTTCTTCAGTGCAGGGACAGGGCCCTACGAGCAGTACTTC | CASSFFSAGTGPYEQYF | TRBV13 | many | TRBJ2-7 | TRBD1 | 17
TGTGCCAGCAGCTTGGACAGGGGGAGGTACAATGAGCAGTTCTTC | CASSLDRGRYNEQFF | TRBV5-4 | few | TRBJ2-1 | TRBD1 | 15
TGCGCCAGCAGCCAAGCGACTAGCGGGATCCAAGAGACCCAGTACTTC | CASSQATSGIQETQYF | TRBV4-1 | many | TRBJ2-5 | TRBD2 | 16
TGTGCCAGCAAGGGACTAGGTAGCTACGAGCAGTACTTC | CASKGLGSYEQYF | TRBV11-2 | many | TRBJ2-7 | TRBD2 | 13
TGTGCCAGCAGCCCAGGAGGCATTAGCGGGAGGGCCTCAGATACGCAGTATTTT | CASSPGGISGRASDTQYF | TRBV9 | . | TRBJ2-3 | TRBD2 | 18
TGTGCCAGCAGGGTGGTAATAGGGAACACTGAAGCTTTCTTT | CASRVVIGNTEAFF | TRBV2 | once | TRBJ1-1 | . | 14
TGTGCCAGCAGCTCTTGGACTAGCGGGGCGTCCTACAATGAGCAGTTCTTC | CASSSWTSGASYNEQFF | TRBV11-2 | many | TRBJ2-1 | TRBD2 | 17
TGTGCCAGCAGCCCATGGCTACAGGGGGCGAGGGAGCAGTACTTC | CASSPWLQGAREQYF | TRBV5-6 | many | TRBJ2-7 | TRBD1 | 15
TGTGCCAGCAGCGCCGGGGCCCCCGTCGGAAAACTGTTTTTT | CASSAGAPVGKLFF | TRBV2 | many | TRBJ1-4 | . | 14
TGTGCCAGCAGTCCGCGGGGGGGCGGGAGTTACGAGCAGTACTTC | CASSPRGGGSYEQYF | TRBV27 | many | TRBJ2-7 | TRBD2 | 15
TGTGCCAGCAGTTTCGACACTGAAGCTTTCTTT | CASSFDTEAFF | TRBV7-9 | many | TRBJ1-1 | . | 11
TGTGCCTGGAGTATCGGGAGCTCTGGGGCCAACGTCCTGACTTTC | CAWSIGSSGANVLTF | TRBV30 | few | TRBJ2-6 | . | 15
TGCAGTGCTAACGCGCCGGCTGCTACGCAGTATTTT | CSANAPAATQYF | TRBV20-1 | . | TRBJ2-3 | . | 12
TGTGCCAGCAGCTTAGTCGGCAGGGGTTACGAGCAGTACTTC | CASSLVGRGYEQYF | TRBV7-2 | . | TRBJ2-7 | . | 14
TGTGCCAGCAGCCAAGACTCAACTTATCGGTATCGGAGCACTGAAGCTTTCTTT | CASSQDSTYRYRSTEAFF | TRBV3-1 | many | TRBJ1-1 | . | 18
TGTGCCAGCAGCCCCCACGGCGGGCCCTCCTACGAGCAGTACTTC | CASSPHGGPSYEQYF | TRBV11-3 | many | TRBJ2-7 | . | 15
TGTGCCAGCAGCTCGACCTGGGGCGCAGGGGTAGAGCACACTGAAGCTTTCTTT | CASSSTWGAGVEHTEAFF | TRBV11-3 | many | TRBJ1-1 | . | 18
TGTGCGACTCTCCTAGTCGGGACAGGGGTTGTACATGGCTACACCTTC | CATLLVGTGVVHGYTF | TRBV7-9 | many | TRBJ1-2 | TRBD1 | 16
TGTGCCAGCAGCCCTGGACTAGCGGGAGAACCTACGCAGTATTTT | CASSPGLAGEPTQYF | TRBV28 | many | TRBJ2-3 | TRBD2 | 15
TGTGCCAGCAGTGCTTTGACAGGCTCTAACTATGGCTACACCTTC | CASSALTGSNYGYTF | TRBV27 | many | TRBJ1-2 | . | 15
TGTGCCAGCAGTCCACAGGGGGTCCTTGGTGAGCAGTACTTC | CASSPQGVLGEQYF | TRBV28 | many | TRBJ2-7 | TRBD1 | 14
TGTGCCAGCAGCTTATCGACAGGGACTGGAAACACCATATATTTT | CASSLSTGTGNTIYF | TRBV11-2 | many | TRBJ1-3 | TRBD1 | 15
TGTGCCACAAGTTTCCCGGGTGATACGCAGTATTTT | CATSFPGDTQYF | TRBV6-2/TRBV6-3 | few | TRBJ2-3 | . | 12
TGTGCCAGCGGGCCTATGACCGGAGCGAACTATGGCTACACCTTC | CASGPMTGANYGYTF | TRBV12-3/TRBV12-4 | . | TRBJ1-2 | . | 15
TGTGCCAGCAGAAGTGGATACGAGCAGTACTTC | CASRSGYEQYF | TRBV19 | many | TRBJ2-7 | . | 11
TGTGCCTGGAGTCCCGCGGGACTAGTGAACACCGGGGAGCTGTTTTTT | CAWSPAGLVNTGELFF | TRBV30 | many | TRBJ2-2 | TRBD2 | 16
TGTGCCACCAGTGATTTGAAAATAGCGGGAAGCACAGATACGCAGTATTTT | CATSDLKIAGSTDTQYF | TRBV24-1 | few | TRBJ2-3 | TRBD2 | 17
TGTGCCAGCAGCTTACCCAGCGGGAGGGCCCGAAATGAGCAGTTCTTC | CASSLPSGRARNEQFF | TRBV13 | few | TRBJ2-1 | TRBD2 | 16
TGTGCCAGCAGCCTCAGAAGGACTAGACAAGAGACCCAGTACTTC | CASSLRRTRQETQYF | TRBV13 | many | TRBJ2-5 | TRBD2 | 15
TGCAGTGCTAGTGCGGGTTCGAACACCGGGGAGCTGTTTTTT | CSASAGSNTGELFF | TRBV20-1 | many | TRBJ2-2 | . | 14
TGTGCCAGCAGTTTTTCGGTGAAGGGTCGAGGCTACGAGCAGTACTTC | CASSFSVKGRGYEQYF | TRBV28 | many | TRBJ2-7 | . | 16
TGTGCCAGCAGCCCTCCATGGGGAAGCGGGAAGGTTAGGTACAATGCGCAGTTCTTC | CASSPPWGSGKVRYNAQFF | TRBV11-3 | . | TRBJ2-1 | TRBD2 | 19
TGTGCCAGCAGCCCGCGGGACCGCCTGAACACTGAAGCTTTCTTT | CASSPRDRLNTEAFF | TRBV5-5 | . | TRBJ1-1 | . | 15
TGTGCCAGCAGCACCCGGACTAGCGGAACACCAGATACGCAGTATTTT | CASSTRTSGTPDTQYF | TRBV11-3 | . | TRBJ2-3 | TRBD2 | 16
TGTGCCAGCAGTTTTACATATGGCAGGGGGAACGCCGGGGAGCTGTTTTTT | CASSFTYGRGNAGELFF | TRBV12-3/TRBV12-4 | many | TRBJ2-2 | TRBD1 | 17
TGTGCCAGCAGTTTAGATGGCGGGACTAGTTTATTGTCTCAGTTCTTC | CASSLDGGTSLLSQFF | TRBV28 | . | TRBJ2-1 | TRBD2 | 16
TGTGCCAGCAGTGGCGGGAGTCATGAGCAGTTCTTC | CASSGGSHEQFF | TRBV11-2 | many | TRBJ2-1 | TRBD2 | 12